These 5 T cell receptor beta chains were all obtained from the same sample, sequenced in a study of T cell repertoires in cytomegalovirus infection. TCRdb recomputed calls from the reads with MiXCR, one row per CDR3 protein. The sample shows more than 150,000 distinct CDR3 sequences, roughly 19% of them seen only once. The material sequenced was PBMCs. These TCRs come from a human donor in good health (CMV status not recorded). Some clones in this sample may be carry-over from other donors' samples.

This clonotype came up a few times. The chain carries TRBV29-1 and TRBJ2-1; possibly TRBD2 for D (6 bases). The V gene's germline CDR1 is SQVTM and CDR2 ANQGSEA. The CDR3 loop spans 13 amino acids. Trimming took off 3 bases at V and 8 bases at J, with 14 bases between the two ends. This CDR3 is CSVEIHRRDEQFF. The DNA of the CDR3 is TGCAGCGTTGAGATACATAGGAGGGATGAGCAGTTCTTC.

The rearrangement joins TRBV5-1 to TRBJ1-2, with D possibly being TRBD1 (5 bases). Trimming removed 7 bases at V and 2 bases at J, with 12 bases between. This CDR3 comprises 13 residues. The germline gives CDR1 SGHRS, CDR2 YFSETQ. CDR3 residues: CASAGAVNYGYTF. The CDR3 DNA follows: TGCGCCAGCGCCGGGGCTGTCAACTATGGCTACACCTTC.

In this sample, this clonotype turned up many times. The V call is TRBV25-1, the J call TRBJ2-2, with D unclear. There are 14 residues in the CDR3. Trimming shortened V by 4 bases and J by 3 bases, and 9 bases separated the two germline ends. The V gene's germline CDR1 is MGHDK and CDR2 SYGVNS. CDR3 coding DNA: TGTGCCAGCAGTGGTGAGGCGGACACCGGGGAGCTGTTTTTT. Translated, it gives CASSGEADTGELFF.

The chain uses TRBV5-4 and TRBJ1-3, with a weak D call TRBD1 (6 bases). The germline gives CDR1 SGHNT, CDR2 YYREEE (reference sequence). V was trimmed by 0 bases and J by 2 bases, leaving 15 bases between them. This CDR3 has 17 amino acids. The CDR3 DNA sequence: TGTGCCAGCAGCTTGGGGGGGCCGGTGATTGCTGGAAACACCATATATTTT. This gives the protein CASSLGGPVIAGNTIYF.

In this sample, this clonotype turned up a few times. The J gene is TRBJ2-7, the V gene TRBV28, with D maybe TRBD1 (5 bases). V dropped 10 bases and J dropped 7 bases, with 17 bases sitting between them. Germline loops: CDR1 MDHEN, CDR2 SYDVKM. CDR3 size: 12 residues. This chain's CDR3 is CATHTGSREQYF. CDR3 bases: TGTGCCACCCATACAGGCTCCCGGGAGCAGTACTTC.